These T cell receptor beta chains were read from a single sample in a study of shared clonotypes between healthy human individuals. TCRdb keeps only in-frame clones here, not all; method: immunoSEQ multiplex PCR. Seen here are about 2.2 million clones, 85% to 95% observed once, and the top ten hold approximately 1.6%. Sequences were obtained from naive CD8+ T cells from PBMCs. The receptors were sampled from a man between 18 and 35 years old in good health. Some clones in this sample may be carry-over from other donors' samples. The CDR3 runs from the conserved cysteine through the conserved F or W. D genes are given only for firm matches. The size entry is marked missing in some rows and otherwise reads once, few, many or a size class.

clone_size | d_call | j_call | v_call | cdr3_nt | cdr3_aa
. | TRBD1 | TRBJ2-1 | TRBV7-9 | TGTGCCAGCAGCTCACCGGACAGGGCCCATGAGCAGTTCTTC | CASSSPDRAHEQFF
. | . | TRBJ1-1 | TRBV21-1 | TGTGCCAGCAGCAAAGATAATTTCCTACAGGGTAGGTTGAACACTGAAGCTTTCTTT | CASSKDNFLQGRLNTEAFF
. | . | TRBJ2-7 | TRBV10-3 | TGTGCCATCAGTGAGGCCCTAGTAGAGCAGTACTTC | CAISEALVEQYF
few | . | TRBJ1-1 | TRBV4-3 | TGCGCCAGCAGCCCGACCAGGGGCAAGAACACTGAAGCTTTCTTT | CASSPTRGKNTEAFF
. | TRBD2 | TRBJ2-5 | TRBV7-6 | TGTGCCAGCAGCATTATAGCGGGAAATAGGGAGACCCAGTACTTC | CASSIIAGNRETQYF
. | . | TRBJ2-2 | TRBV5-5 | TGTGCCAGCAGCTTGGCCATGGCATACACCGGGGAGCTGTTTTTT | CASSLAMAYTGELFF
. | TRBD2 | TRBJ2-7 | TRBV14 | TGTGCCAGCAGCCAAGTCGGGGGGATGAACGAGCAGTACTTC | CASSQVGGMNEQYF
once | TRBD1 | TRBJ2-7 | TRBV27 | TGTGCCAGCAGAGGGACAGGGGTCGAGCAGTACTTC | CASRGTGVEQYF
. | TRBD1 | TRBJ2-5 | TRBV6-5 | TGTGCCAGCAGTCCGGGGACAGGGGCGAGGGAGACCCAGTACTTC | CASSPGTGARETQYF
. | . | TRBJ1-4 | TRBV7-2 | TGTGCCAGCAGCTTAGCGGGTAATGAAAAACTGTTTTTT | CASSLAGNEKLFF
. | . | TRBJ1-1 | TRBV4-3 | TGCGCCAGCAGCCAAGGGGATTCGGGGAACACTGAAGCTTTCTTT | CASSQGDSGNTEAFF
. | TRBD2 | TRBJ2-7 | TRBV29-1 | TGCAGCGTTGAACGGACTAGCGGTTCCTACGAGCAGTACTTC | CSVERTSGSYEQYF
. | . | TRBJ1-1 | TRBV7-9 | TGTGCCAGCAGCTTGGGACGTACGAACACTGAAGCTTTCTTT | CASSLGRTNTEAFF
. | . | TRBJ2-1 | TRBV7-3 | TGTGCCAGCAGCTTCCGGGGCGAGGGGAATGAGCAGTTCTTC | CASSFRGEGNEQFF
. | . | TRBJ2-1 | TRBV4-1 | TGCGCCAGCAGCCAAGGAGTGGATGAGCAGTTCTTC | CASSQGVDEQFF
. | . | TRBJ1-6 | TRBV28 | TGTGCCAGCAGTTTAGGACTCATTTCGAATTCACCCCTCCACTTT | CASSLGLISNSPLHF
once | TRBD2 | TRBJ2-1 | TRBV6-6 | TGTGCCAGCAGTTATAGTCTCGGGAGGAATGAGCAGTTCTTC | CASSYSLGRNEQFF
. | TRBD2 | TRBJ2-1 | TRBV2 | TGTGCCAGCAGTGAAGGGACTAGCGGTCACAATGAGCAGTTCTTC | CASSEGTSGHNEQFF
. | . | TRBJ1-3 | TRBV2 | TGTGCCAGCAGTGAATCTTACGGAAACACCATATATTTT | CASSESYGNTIYF
. | TRBD1 | TRBJ2-5 | TRBV27 | TGTGCCAGCAGTTCGTACTACAGGGGGCCGGAGGGGACCCAAGAGACCCAGTACTTC | CASSSYYRGPEGTQETQYF
. | . | TRBJ2-3 | TRBV7-9 | TGTGCCAGCAGCTTAAATACAAACGAACGGGGGATGGATACGCAGTATTTT | CASSLNTNERGMDTQYF
. | . | TRBJ2-1 | TRBV21-1 | . | CASPIWGLGNEQFF
. | . | TRBJ1-5 | TRBV25-1 | TGTGCCAGCAGTGAAACCGGACGGAATCAGCCCCAGCATTTT | CASSETGRNQPQHF
. | TRBD1 | TRBJ1-2 | TRBV7-9 | TGTGCCAGCAGCCAGGGGGCCGTCTATGGCTACACCTTC | CASSQGAVYGYTF
. | . | TRBJ2-7 | TRBV6-5 | TGTGCCAGCAGAAAAAGAGAAATCTACGAGCAGTACTTC | CASRKREIYEQYF
. | TRBD1 | TRBJ2-7 | TRBV9 | TGTGCCAGCAGCGGAAGGACAGGGGGCACCTACGAGCAGTACTTC | CASSGRTGGTYEQYF